Here is one T cell receptor (beta chain) with its context. Its specificity is unknown. This specimen belongs to a study of cytomegalovirus exposure and HLA in healthy donors. The data were produced by immunoSEQ multiplex PCR, yet TCRdb's version contains in-frame clones alone and is incomplete. This table holds roughly 330,000 clones, roughly 87% found once. From germline, CDR1 is SGDLS and CDR2 YYNGEE. Unmatched junction bases numbered 4, after V lost 3 bases and J lost 4 bases. The CDR3 consists of 14 residues. Points from the study as a whole: There were a few CMV-associated chains whose specificity for CMV antigens was confirmed in vitro. Cytomegalovirus association was assigned to about 150 TCR beta chains. In the roughly 120 validation repertoires, a later analysis found that first-cohort TCR clusters tended to co-occur.

The donors were in the approximately 120-subject validation cohort; that cohort was separate from the approximately 700-subject first cohort. What was sequenced was PBMCs. The TCR comes from a woman in her thirties in good health and CMV-seropositive. The chain has TRBV9 and TRBJ2-1; 7 nucleotides align to TRBD1. Written as DNA, the CDR3 is TGTGCCAGCAGCGGACAGGGCGGGTACAATGAGCAGTTCTTC. The encoded protein is CASSGQGGYNEQFF.